The 28 T cell receptor beta chains listed next were all sequenced from one sample in a study of regulatory T cells in long-lasting Graves disease. Researchers made TCR beta libraries by using iRepertoire HTBI primers and running Arm-PCR on CDR3 regions. TCRdb processed the multiplex PCR reads anew with MiXCR; each CDR3 protein has one entry. This table has some 600,000 distinct CDR3 sequences, around 15% appearing once. The time point: newly diagnosed GD, antithyroid drugs for less than 3 months. Construction of the TCR library relied on RNA isolated from PBMCs. Separately, the same data were catalogued under a study of T cells in Graves' hyperthyroidism and ophthalmopathy.

Sequenced material: peripheral blood mononuclear cells (PBMCs), taken at new diagnosis, from a patient treated with antithyroid drugs. These receptor sequences come from a man younger than 30 with Graves disease.

In this sample, this clonotype turned up once. V and J are TRBV4-1 and TRBJ2-2; 13 bases align to TRBD2. This CDR3 has 18 amino acids. Germline lookup yields CDR1 MGHRA and CDR2 YSYEKL. V lost 0 bases and J lost 6; bases outside the gene matches: 7. CDR3 sequence reads: CASSQELAGGPSAGELFF. As DNA, the CDR3 is TGCGCCAGCAGCCAAGAACTAGCGGGAGGGCCCTCGGCCGGGGAGCTGTTTTTT.

This clonotype was counted only a few times. V is TRBV27 and J is TRBJ2-1; D not certain. The CDR3 loop spans 13 amino acids. CDR1 is MNHEY, CDR2 SMNVEV, per germline (reference sequence). Trimming pared 0 bases from V and 9 bases from J, leaving 9 bases between. In DNA form, the CDR3 reads TGTGCCAGCAGTTTATCGGGGATGCGTGAGCAGTTCTTC. Translated, it gives CASSLSGMREQFF.

Points on this clonotype: This may be a read error, as it is one base from a much larger clone. This CDR3 is CASNRGGRDNGQFF. CDR3 nucleotides: TGCGCCAGCAATCGAGGCGGGAGGGACAATGGGCAGTTCTTC. V and J are TRBV5-1 and TRBJ2-1; TRBD2 agrees at 9 bases. Germline CDR1 is SGHRS and CDR2 is YFSETQ. This CDR3 region has 14 residues.

This clonotype was seen ten or more times. The chain uses TRBV5-1 and TRBJ1-3, with D possibly being TRBD1 (6 bases). The germline V gene encodes CDR1 SGHRS and CDR2 YFSETQ. Trimming left V 4 bases short and J 2 bases short, with 16 bases between. The CDR3 is 16 residues long. The CDR3 DNA reads TGCGCCAGCAGCGGGTCCCGGGACACGGCTGGAAACACCATATATTTT. Protein: CASSGSRDTAGNTIYF. Supplemented by reference TRBV5-1 and TRBJ1-3, the full variable domain reads KAGVTQTPRYLIKTRGQQVTLSCSPISGHRSVSWYQQTPGQGLQFLFEYFSETQRNKGNFPGRFSGRQFSNSRSEMNVSTLELGDSALYLCASSGSRDTAGNTIYFGEGSWLTVV.

Only a few counts were recorded for this clonotype. This rearrangement joins TRBV6-5 to TRBJ1-1; no firm D call. The CDR3 extends over 15 amino acids. Germline V CDR1 and CDR2: MNHEY, SVGAGI. Trimming removed 2 bases from V and 1 base from J, with 11 bases in between. CDR3 coding DNA: TGTGCCAGCAGTTACCGTCAGAGACCGAACACTGAAGCTTTCTTT. This sequence encodes CASSYRQRPNTEAFF.

At least ten counts were recorded for this clonotype. This chain uses TRBV12-3 or TRBV12-4 with TRBJ1-5; tentative D call: TRBD1 (5 bases). Trimming stripped 6 bases from V and 2 bases from J, with 14 bases between. This CDR3 has 15 residues. For the CDR3, the DNA is TGTGCCAGCAGAAGGGCGGGGGGAGGCAATCAGCCCCAGCATTTT. Residues: CASRRAGGGNQPQHF.

This clonotype was found many times. CDR3 DNA: TGTGCCAGCAGTGACTACGAGCAGTACTTC. It codes for CASSDYEQYF. The chain joins TRBV2 to TRBJ2-7; the D is unclear. The germline CDR1 and CDR2 sequences are SNHLY and FYNNEI. The CDR3 is made up of 10 amino acids. With 3 bases removed from V and 3 bases from J, the gap between germline ends came to 0 bases.

This clonotype was counted a few times. This chain joins TRBV5-1 and TRBJ1-1; 9 bases align to TRBD1. Per germline, CDR1 SGHRS and CDR2 YFSETQ. The CDR3 spans 14 residues. With V trimmed by 6 bases and J by 5 bases, 8 bases remained unmatched. CDR3 sequence: CASTPGQGITEAFF. The CDR3 DNA sequence: TGCGCCAGCACCCCGGGACAGGGAATAACTGAAGCTTTCTTT. Full variable domain (remainder filled in from reference TRBV5-1 and TRBJ1-1): KAGVTQTPRYLIKTRGQQVTLSCSPISGHRSVSWYQQTPGQGLQFLFEYFSETQRNKGNFPGRFSGRQFSNSRSEMNVSTLELGDSALYLCASTPGQGITEAFFGQGTRLTVV.

The genes are TRBV24-1 and TRBJ2-1; the D gene is possibly TRBD2 (6 bases). The CDR3 sequence is 17 residues long. V was pared by 0 bases and J by 12 bases, with 23 bases between. Germline V gene data show CDR1 as KGHDR and CDR2 as SFDVKD. The DNA for the CDR3 is TGTGCCACCAGTGATTTGCCGATGGGGGAGGATGCGGGAAGGCAGTTCTTC. Amino acids: CATSDLPMGEDAGRQFF.

The sample holds many counts of this clonotype. The chain joins TRBV2 to TRBJ1-1; D is undetermined. The germline V and J ends were trimmed by 7 bases and 3 bases, with 15 bases remaining between them. The CDR3 has 14 residues. Germline assignment: CDR1 SNHLY and CDR2 FYNNEI. CDR3 in DNA: TGTGCCAGCACCTTGACGTCGTCGGACACTGAAGCTTTCTTT. Protein: CASTLTSSDTEAFF.

This clonotype was seen many times. V and J are TRBV12-3 or TRBV12-4 and TRBJ1-1; TRBD1 matches at 7 bases. This CDR3 region has 14 residues. V was pared by 5 bases and J by 5 bases, with 8 bases of the junction left unmatched. The CDR3 here is CASSPTGDWTEAFF. The CDR3, as DNA: TGTGCCAGCAGTCCCACAGGGGATTGGACTGAAGCTTTCTTT.

The rearrangement uses TRBV27 and TRBJ1-6; TRBD1 matches at 9 bases. V trimming: 3 bases; J trimming: 13 bases; junction bases outside the gene matches: 10. The V gene's germline CDR1 is MNHEY and CDR2 SMNVEV (reference sequence). The CDR3 extends over 15 amino acids. This chain's CDR3 is CASSFGGTGPFPLHF. CDR3 in DNA: TGTGCCAGCAGTTTCGGCGGGACAGGGCCTTTTCCCCTCCACTTT.

This clonotype was counted many times. The CDR3 loop is CASSGTNDVNEQFF. The CDR3 region has the DNA TGTGCCAGCAGTGGGACTAACGATGTCAATGAGCAGTTCTTC. The chain combines TRBV28 with TRBJ2-1; 7 positions match TRBD2. The junction had 7 bases not matched to a gene; V was cut back by 5 bases and J by 6 bases. The CDR3 totals 14 residues. CDR1 is MDHEN and CDR2 is SYDVKM in the germline V gene.

The CDR3 DNA is TGCAGTGCTTATATGTACTCTGGGGCCAACGTCCTGACTTTC. Translating gives CSAYMYSGANVLTF. The V call is TRBV20-1, the J call TRBJ2-6, with no clear D. Trimming removed 5 bases from V and 0 bases from J, with 8 bases in between. This CDR3 spans 14 amino acids. Per the germline V gene, CDR1 is DFQATT and CDR2 is SNEGSKA (reference sequence).

This clonotype was counted between two and nine times. The chain joins TRBV27 to TRBJ2-5; the D is unclear. This CDR3 contains 12 residues. Germline V gene sequence: CDR1 MNHEY, CDR2 SMNVEV (reference sequence). The CDR3 DNA follows: TGTGTCACTGCTGCCCCTCATGGGACCCAGTACTTC. Its protein is CVTAAPHGTQYF.

This clonotype was seen more than once but under ten times. The CDR3 is CASSGSVSYNEQFF. The CDR3 DNA sequence: TGTGCCAGCAGCGGTTCGGTCTCCTACAATGAGCAGTTCTTC. This rearrangement joins TRBV9 to TRBJ2-1; D remains unclear. The CDR3 totals 14 residues. Germline CDR1 SGDLS, CDR2 YYNGEE. The V gene lost 3 bases and the J gene lost 0 bases, with 7 bases spanning the gap.

The chain couples TRBV12-3 or TRBV12-4 to TRBJ1-2; 8 bases align to TRBD1. The trim removed 8 bases at V and 5 bases at J, leaving 4 bases unmatched. The CDR3 consists of 12 residues. CDR3 amino acids: CASGTGAYGYTF. The DNA of the CDR3 is TGTGCCAGCGGGACAGGAGCTTATGGCTACACCTTC.

The chain combines TRBV4-1 with TRBJ2-1, with 10 bases identical to TRBD2. CDR3 length: 18 residues. The V gene's germline CDR1 is MGHRA and CDR2 YSYEKL. V was clipped by 0 bases and J by 7 bases; unmatched bases: 12. The CDR3 nucleotides are TGCGCCAGCAGCCAAGAGGGGGCTAGCGGGAGTCTAAGGAATGAGCAGTTCTTC. Its protein is CASSQEGASGSLRNEQFF.

This clonotype has a count of ten or more. The chain is built from TRBV10-3 and TRBJ2-1; possible D gene TRBD1, 6 bases. The germline V and J ends were trimmed by 2 bases and 2 bases, with 10 bases remaining between them. The CDR3 has 15 residues. Germline values: CDR1 ENHRY, CDR2 SYGVKD. CDR3 sequence (DNA): TGTGCCATCAGTGAGGCCCAGGGGCCCTACAATGAGCAGTTCTTC. It specifies CAISEAQGPYNEQFF.

The CDR3 loop reads CSAAGTAGTDTQYF. Here the CDR3 DNA reads TGCAGTGCTGCCGGGACAGCGGGCACAGATACGCAGTATTTT. The chain couples TRBV20-1 to TRBJ2-3, with 7 bases lining up with TRBD1. V was clipped by 5 bases and J by 1 base; unmatched bases: 6. CDR3 size: 14 residues. CDR1 is DFQATT, CDR2 SNEGSKA, per germline (reference sequence).

This chain connects TRBV5-8 to TRBJ2-5, with TRBD1 as a possible D gene (6 bases). Germline loops: CDR1 SGHTS, CDR2 YDEGEE. V was trimmed by 3 bases and J by 4 bases, leaving 16 bases between them. CDR3 length: 15 amino acids. The CDR3 reads CASSSFSQGGETQYF. CDR3 bases: TGTGCCAGCAGCTCATTCTCACAGGGTGGAGAGACCCAGTACTTC. The full variable domain, rest sourced from reference TRBV5-8 and TRBJ2-5, is EAGVTQSPTHLIKTRGQQATLRCSPISGHTSVYWYQQALGLGLQFLLWYDEGEERNRGNFPPRFSGRQFPNYSSELNVNALELEDSALYLCASSSFSQGGETQYFGPGTRLLVL.

The chain has TRBV20-1 and TRBJ1-3, with a weak D call TRBD1 (6 bases). CDR1 and CDR2 from the germline V gene are DFQATT and SNEGSKA (reference sequence). The CDR3 totals 15 residues. Trimming removed 3 bases from V and 4 bases from J, with 16 bases in between. The DNA for the CDR3 is TGCAGTGCTAGGGCCGGGACAAAGTGGGGAAACACCATATATTTT. The encoded protein is CSARAGTKWGNTIYF.

This clonotype was detected many times. J is TRBJ2-7 and V is TRBV7-9, with D perhaps TRBD2 (6 bases). Germline CDR1 and CDR2: SEHNR and FQNEAQ (reference sequence). The V gene lost 5 bases and the J gene lost 5 bases, with 16 bases spanning the gap. The CDR3 is 14 residues long. The CDR3 bases are TGTGCCAGCAGCCCGCCCGGACGCGGGAACGAGCAGTACTTC. It is translated as CASSPPGRGNEQYF.

This clonotype has at least ten counts. The chain's CDR3 is CASSLVYGKLFF. The DNA of the CDR3 is TGTGCCAGCAGTTTAGTATACGGGAAACTGTTTTTT. The chain links TRBV12-3 or TRBV12-4 to TRBJ1-4; no clear D. This CDR3 contains 12 residues. Between the trimmed V and J ends, which lost 1 base and 11 bases, there was a span of 8 bases.

V is TRBV20-1 and J is TRBJ1-2, with 10 nucleotides matching TRBD1. In germline, CDR1 is DFQATT, CDR2 SNEGSKA (reference sequence). Germline trimming cut 1 base from V and 4 bases from J; bases unmatched to any gene: 6. CDR3 length: 15 residues. Here the CDR3 DNA reads TGCAGTGCTAGAGTAAGGGGACAGGGGTTCTATGGCTACACCTTC. Translated, it gives CSARVRGQGFYGYTF.

In its sample, this clonotype was seen many times. J is TRBJ2-2 and V is TRBV19, with 11 bases that match TRBD2. The V and J ends lost 6 bases and 5 bases, in that order; junction bases with no gene match: 14. Germline CDR1 and CDR2: LNHDA and SQIVND (reference sequence). CDR3 length equals 18 residues. The CDR3 protein is CASRSPGLAVRGTGELFF. The CDR3 nucleotides are TGTGCCAGTAGAAGCCCGGGACTAGCGGTTAGGGGGACCGGGGAGCTGTTTTTT. Drawing the rest from reference TRBV19 and TRBJ2-2, the complete variable domain is DGGITQSPKYLFRKEGQNVTLSCEQNLNHDAMYWYRQDPGQGLRLIYYSQIVNDFQKGDIAEGYSVSREKKESFPLTVTSAQKNPTAFYLCASRSPGLAVRGTGELFFGEGSRLTVL.

This clonotype turned up a few times. The rearrangement uses TRBV20-1 and TRBJ2-6; TRBD2 might be the D (6 bases). The V gene's germline CDR1 is DFQATT and CDR2 SNEGSKA (reference sequence). V gave up 1 base and J gave up 1 base, with 14 bases separating them. The CDR3 is 17 amino acids. CDR3 protein: CSARGGTHLSGANVLTF. DNA for the CDR3: TGCAGTGCTAGAGGAGGGACTCATCTTTCTGGGGCCAACGTCCTGACTTTC.

This clonotype was detected many times. The chain links TRBV27 to TRBJ2-7, with D perhaps matching TRBD1 or TRBD2 (5 bases each). CDR3 length: 14 residues. The germline V gene has CDR1 MNHEY and CDR2 SMNVEV (reference sequence). Trimming took 3 bases from V and 3 from J, leaving 12 bases between them. The CDR3: CASSFRGASYEQYF. The CDR3 coding sequence is TGTGCCAGCAGTTTTAGAGGGGCTAGCTACGAGCAGTACTTC.